Listed here is a single TCR beta chain. The data derive from a study of control samples from healthy donors and cancer patients. The germline V gene has CDR1 SEHNR and CDR2 FQNEAQ (reference sequence). CDR3 length: 13 residues. V was pared by 5 bases and J by 5 bases, with 10 bases between. Sequenced by immunoSEQ multiplex PCR; TCRdb stores in-frame clones only, minus some. The sample contains about 75,000 clones, 75% to 90% of which appear only once. This receptor was obtained from a man aged 45-65 years in good health. The sample was blood. This chain uses TRBV7-9 with TRBJ1-5; D uncertain. The CDR3 region has the DNA TGTGCCAGCAGCCCAACTCACGATCAGCCCCAGCATTTT. Residues: CASSPTHDQPQHF.